This TCR beta chain was recorded in a study of blood T cells in healthy people across ages. Using a J-beta primer mix together with a sample-barcoded 5' primer, a second PCR was run for 7 to 11 cycles. TCRdb fed the 5' RACE reads into MiXCR, producing one record per CDR3 protein. Here the sample spans about 830,000 distinct CDR3 sequences, 55% to 65% being singletons. This clonotype came up once. Germline V gene sequence: CDR1 MDHEN, CDR2 SYDVKM. This CDR3 has 16 amino acids. V was cut by 1 base and J by 5 bases, with 15 bases left in between. This TCR was sampled from a young man in good health. The V gene is TRBV28, the J gene TRBJ2-1; D remains unclear. The specimen sequenced was blood. The CDR3 sequence is CASSLSWASVNNEQFF. The CDR3, as DNA: TGTGCCAGCAGTTTATCCTGGGCATCGGTGAACAATGAGCAGTTCTTC.